The next 18 T cell receptor beta chains were all read from a single sample in a study of T-cell memory formation after mild COVID-19. TCRdb re-called the 5' RACE reads through MiXCR, storing one row per CDR3 protein. The sample yields 250,000 to 350,000 distinct CDR3 sequences, 15% to 20% seen once. The sample consisted of PBMCs or a T cell subset sorted from them (not recorded which). The origin of the receptors is a man aged 18 to 29 who had mild COVID-19 (a few samples of this study predate the infection). Cell type and time point are not known.

The chain combines TRBV4-1 with TRBJ1-4; no firm D call. The CDR3 runs 14 residues. V was shortened by 4 bases and J by 3 bases, with 9 bases between the two germline ends. In germline, CDR1 is MGHRA, CDR2 YSYEKL. CDR3 bases: TGCGCCAGCAGCCCACGGTCGTCTAATGAAAAACTGTTTTTT. Its protein is CASSPRSSNEKLFF.

The V call is TRBV15, the J call TRBJ2-5, with TRBD2 identical over 12 bases. J gave up 2 bases and V 7 bases, and 5 bases lay outside the gene matches. Per germline, CDR1 LNHNV and CDR2 YYDKDF (reference sequence). This CDR3 comprises 15 residues. DNA of the CDR3: TGTGCCACCACCCTAGGGACTAGCGGGCAAGAGACCCAGTACTTC. This gives the protein CATTLGTSGQETQYF.

The rearrangement uses TRBV4-3 and TRBJ1-6; D is perhaps TRBD1 (5 bases). Germline V gene data show CDR1 as LGHNA and CDR2 as YSLEER. The length of the CDR3 is 17 residues. V lost 0 bases and J lost 2, with 11 bases in between. CDR3 in amino acids: CASSQDLGVPYNSPLHF. The CDR3 DNA sequence: TGCGCCAGCAGCCAAGATCTAGGGGTACCCTATAATTCACCCCTCCACTTT.

The chain uses TRBV7-9 and TRBJ2-1, with D tentatively TRBD1 or TRBD2 (5 bases each). V was shortened by 4 bases and J by 8 bases, with 21 bases between the two germline ends. The CDR3 contains 16 residues. Germline CDR1 is SEHNR and CDR2 is FQNEAQ (reference sequence). CDR3 in amino acids: CASSSRSGGDRDEQFF. The CDR3 DNA sequence: TGTGCCAGCAGCTCAAGAAGTGGGGGTGATAGAGATGAGCAGTTCTTC.

This clonotype appeared a few times. The chain links TRBV2 to TRBJ2-1; D gene unclear. This CDR3 is 13 amino acids long. The V and J ends lost 3 bases and 4 bases respectively, with 7 bases between them. The germline CDR1 and CDR2 sequences are SNHLY and FYNNEI. CDR3 protein: CASSELVYNEQFF. The CDR3 nucleotides are TGTGCCAGCAGTGAGCTCGTTTACAATGAGCAGTTCTTC.

V gene TRBV3-1 combines with J gene TRBJ2-1; D not certain. The length of the CDR3 is 11 residues. Germline loops: CDR1 LGHDT, CDR2 YNNKEL (reference sequence). The V and J ends lost 10 bases and 10 bases respectively, with 14 bases between them. In DNA form, the CDR3 reads TGTGCCACCGGTCCCCCCGGGGAGCAGTTCTTC. Encoded protein: CATGPPGEQFF.

V and J are TRBV28 and TRBJ1-2; 7 bases agree with TRBD1. This CDR3 region has 15 residues. CDR1 and CDR2 from the germline V gene are MDHEN and SYDVKM. Trimming at V came to 3 bases and at J to 8 bases, leaving 12 bases not matched to a gene. The chain's CDR3 is CASSFPWDSPVGYTF. CDR3 coding DNA: TGTGCCAGCAGTTTCCCCTGGGACAGCCCAGTAGGCTACACCTTC.

This clonotype was picked up a small number of times. The chain carries TRBV12-3 or TRBV12-4 and TRBJ2-5; TRBD1 matches at 7 bases. Germline trimming cut 6 bases from V and 1 base from J; bases unmatched to any gene: 5. This CDR3 is 14 amino acids long. The chain's CDR3 is CASRPGDSQETQYF. The CDR3 nucleotides read TGTGCCAGCAGGCCCGGGGACAGCCAAGAGACCCAGTACTTC.

V and J are TRBV7-9 and TRBJ2-1; no clear D. Germline values: CDR1 SEHNR, CDR2 FQNEAQ (reference sequence). Trimming cost V 2 bases and J 3 bases, with 11 bases left between them. CDR3 length: 15 residues. CDR3 loop: CASSLPSFYYNEQFF. In nucleotides, the CDR3 is TGTGCCAGCAGCTTACCCAGTTTTTACTACAATGAGCAGTTCTTC.

This clonotype was counted only a few times. The CDR3 DNA reads as TGTGCCAGCAGCCTGAGGCCGGGCTCCTACGAGCAGTACTTC. This sequence encodes CASSLRPGSYEQYF. V and J are TRBV27 and TRBJ2-7; no clear D. CDR1 and CDR2 (germline): MNHEY, SMNVEV (reference sequence). This CDR3 region has 14 residues. Trimming took 6 bases from V and 0 from J, leaving 12 bases between them.

The V call is TRBV9, the J call TRBJ2-3; D remains unclear. Germline-derived CDR1 and CDR2 are SGDLS and YYNGEE. V dropped 2 bases and J dropped 2 bases, with 9 bases sitting between them. This CDR3 has 14 amino acids. The CDR3 spells CASSVWGNTDTQYF. CDR3 coding DNA: TGTGCCAGCAGCGTCTGGGGAAACACAGATACGCAGTATTTT.

This clonotype has a handful of counts. Compared with germline, one end of the junction differs, possibly owing to a read error. The chain carries TRBV5-6 and TRBJ1-1; TRBD1 agrees at 7 bases. Germline V gene sequence: CDR1 SGHDT, CDR2 YYEEEE. The CDR3 sequence is 14 residues long. DNA of the CDR3: TGTGCCAGCACCTTGGGACAGACTTACACTGAAGCTTTCTTT. Encoded protein: CASTLGQTYTEAFF.

This clonotype was counted between two and nine times. J is TRBJ2-3 and V is TRBV24-1, with D perhaps matching TRBD1 (5 bases). Per the germline V gene, CDR1 is KGHDR and CDR2 is SFDVKD. Trimming shortened V by 4 bases and J by 1 base, and 11 bases separated the two germline ends. There are 15 residues in the CDR3. CDR3 protein: CATSEAGIRTDTQYF. The CDR3, as DNA: TGTGCCACCAGTGAAGCAGGGATCCGCACAGATACGCAGTATTTT.

The chain couples TRBV29-1 to TRBJ2-5; TRBD1 matches at 8 bases. CDR3 length equals 12 residues. CDR1 and CDR2 (germline): SQVTM, ANQGSEA. J lost 5 bases, V lost 8 bases, and 7 bases had no gene match. Written as DNA, the CDR3 is TGCAGCACCCAGGGGGCTGGGGAGACCCAGTACTTC. It translates to CSTQGAGETQYF.

The chain carries TRBV19 and TRBJ2-4; D not resolved. Germline loops: CDR1 LNHDA, CDR2 SQIVND (reference sequence). Trimming took off 6 bases at V and 1 base at J, with 13 bases between the two ends. The CDR3 has 15 residues. This CDR3 reads CASRGWGKAKNIQYF. The CDR3 DNA sequence: TGTGCCAGTAGGGGTTGGGGAAAGGCCAAAAACATTCAGTACTTC.

The sample holds one count of this clonotype. V gene TRBV5-1 combines with J gene TRBJ2-3; D is undetermined. This CDR3 comprises 15 residues. CDR1 is SGHRS and CDR2 is YFSETQ in the germline V gene. Trimming removed 5 bases from V and 3 bases from J, with 16 bases in between. The CDR3 here is CASRGAGPRTDTQYF. CDR3 nucleotide sequence: TGCGCCAGCAGAGGAGCTGGCCCCCGGACAGATACGCAGTATTTT.

This clonotype has ten or more counts. The chain employs TRBV10-3 and TRBJ2-7; TRBD1 aligns across 7 bases. CDR3 length equals 14 residues. V trimming: 4 bases; J trimming: 7 bases; junction bases outside the gene matches: 10. The germline CDR1 and CDR2 sequences are ENHRY and SYGVKD. DNA for the CDR3: TGTGCCATCAGTGGAAGAGGGGGCAGTGGAGAGCAGTACTTC. This codes for CAISGRGGSGEQYF.

This clonotype was detected a few times. This chain uses TRBV10-3 with TRBJ2-5; 12 bases align to TRBD2. The CDR3 has 14 amino acids. Germline V gene data show CDR1 as ENHRY and CDR2 as SYGVKD. V lost 10 bases to trimming and J lost 5 bases; unmatched junction nucleotides: 8. DNA for the CDR3: TGTGCCAGTAGGACTAGCGGGGATATGGAGACCCAGTACTTC. It codes for CASRTSGDMETQYF.